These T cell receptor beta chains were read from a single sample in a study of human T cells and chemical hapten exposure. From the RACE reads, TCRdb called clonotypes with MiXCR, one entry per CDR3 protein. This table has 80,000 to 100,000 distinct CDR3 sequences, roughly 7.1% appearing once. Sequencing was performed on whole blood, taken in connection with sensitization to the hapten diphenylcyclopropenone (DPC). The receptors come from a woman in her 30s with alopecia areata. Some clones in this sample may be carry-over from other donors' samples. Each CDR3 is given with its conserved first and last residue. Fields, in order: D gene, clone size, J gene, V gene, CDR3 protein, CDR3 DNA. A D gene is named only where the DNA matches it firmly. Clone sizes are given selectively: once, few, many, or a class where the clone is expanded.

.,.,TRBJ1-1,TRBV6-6,CASSSGPGTEEAFF,TGTGCCAGCAGTTCCGGTCCCGGGACGGAAGAAGCTTTCTTT
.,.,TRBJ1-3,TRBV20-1,CSAREGRSTRNTIYF,TGCAGTGCTAGAGAGGGCAGAAGCACCCGAAACACCATATATTTT
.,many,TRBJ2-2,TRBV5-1,CASSYNQTLTPGELFF,TGCGCCAGCAGCTACAATCAGACGCTCACCCCCGGGGAGCTGTTTTTT
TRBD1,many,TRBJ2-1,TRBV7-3,CASSPEGTGYNEQFF,TGTGCCAGCAGCCCCGAAGGGACAGGGTACAATGAGCAGTTCTTC
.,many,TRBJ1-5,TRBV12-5,CASGFAVSNQPQHF,TGTGCTAGTGGTTTTGCCGTAAGCAATCAGCCCCAGCATTTT
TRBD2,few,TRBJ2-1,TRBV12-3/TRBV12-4,CASSRLAGGIYEQFF,TGTGCCAGCAGCCGACTAGCGGGGGGGATCTATGAGCAGTTCTTC
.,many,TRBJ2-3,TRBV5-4,CASSWGDTQYF,TGTGCCAGCAGCTGGGGAGATACGCAGTATTTT
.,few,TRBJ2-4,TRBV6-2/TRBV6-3,CASSYFGGANLAKNIQYF,TGTGCCAGCAGTTACTTTGGGGGAGCGAACCTAGCCAAAAACATTCAGTACTTC
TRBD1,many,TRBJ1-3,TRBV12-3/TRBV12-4,CASSWTGGNTIYF,TGTGCCAGCAGTTGGACAGGGGGAAACACCATATATTTT
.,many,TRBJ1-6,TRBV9,CASSTTESSYNSPLHF,TGTGCCAGCAGCACCACAGAGAGCTCCTATAATTCACCCCTCCACTTT
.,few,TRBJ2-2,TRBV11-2,CASSPYTGELFF,TGTGCCAGCAGCCCATACACCGGGGAGCTGTTTTTT
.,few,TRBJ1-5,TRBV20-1,CSARGGAGQPQHF,TGCAGTGCTAGGGGGGGCGCGGGTCAGCCCCAGCATTTT
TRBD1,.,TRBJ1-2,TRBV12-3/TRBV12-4,CASSPEMTGEDSGYTF,TGTGCCAGCAGTCCGGAAATGACAGGGGAGGATTCTGGCTACACCTTC
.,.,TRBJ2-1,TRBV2,CASSDRGTALPLPYNEQFF,TGTGCCAGCAGTGACCGCGGGACAGCCTTACCTTTGCCCTACAATGAGCAGTTCTTC
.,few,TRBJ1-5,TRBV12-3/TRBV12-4,CASSSVTGTNNQPQHF,TGTGCCAGCAGTTCGGTGACCGGGACGAACAATCAGCCCCAGCATTTT
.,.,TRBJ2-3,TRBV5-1,CVSTQGHDTQYF,TGCGTCAGTACCCAGGGTCACGATACGCAGTATTTT
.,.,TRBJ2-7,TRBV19,CASSPTVTYEQYF,TGTGCCAGTAGTCCGACTGTAACCTACGAGCAGTACTTC
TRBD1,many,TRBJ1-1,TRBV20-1,CSASQGGTARDTEAFF,TGCAGTGCTAGTCAAGGAGGGACAGCGAGGGACACTGAAGCTTTCTTT
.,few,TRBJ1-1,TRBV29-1,CSVDGRVAFF,TGCAGCGTTGACGGCAGGGTGGCTTTCTTT
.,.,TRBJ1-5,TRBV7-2,CASSYSVWQASNQPQHF,TGTGCCAGCAGCTATTCCGTTTGGCAGGCTAGCAATCAGCCCCAGCATTTT
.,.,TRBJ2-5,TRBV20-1,CSARDSGGSQETQYF,TGCAGTGCTAGAGACTCCGGGGGCAGTCAAGAGACCCAGTACTTC
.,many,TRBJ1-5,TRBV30,CAWRPDSNQPQHF,TGTGCCTGGAGGCCAGATAGCAATCAGCCCCAGCATTTT
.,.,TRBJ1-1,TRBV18,CAGSPPWGGDTEAFF,TGTGCCGGCTCACCACCCTGGGGCGGGGACACTGAAGCTTTCTTT
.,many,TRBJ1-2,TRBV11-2,CASSLAAENYGYTF,TGTGCCAGCAGCTTAGCTGCGGAAAACTATGGCTACACCTTC
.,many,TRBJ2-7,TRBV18,CASSPNALSYEQYF,TGTGCCAGCTCACCAAACGCGCTCTCCTACGAGCAGTACTTC
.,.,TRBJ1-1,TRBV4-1,CASSLNLALNTEAFF,TGCGCCAGCAGCCTAAACCTGGCCTTGAACACTGAAGCTTTCTTT
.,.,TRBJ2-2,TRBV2,CASSWDRLTGELFF,TGTGCCAGCAGCTGGGACCGACTGACCGGGGAGCTGTTTTTT
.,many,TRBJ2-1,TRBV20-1,CSALRGPVSYNEQFF,TGCAGTGCTCTCCGAGGACCAGTCTCCTACAATGAGCAGTTCTTC
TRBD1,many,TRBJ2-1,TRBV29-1,CSVGTGKSNEQFF,TGCAGCGTTGGGACAGGGAAATCCAATGAGCAGTTCTTC
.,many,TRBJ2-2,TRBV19,CASSPQAGELFF,TGTGCCAGTAGTCCTCAAGCCGGGGAGCTGTTTTTT
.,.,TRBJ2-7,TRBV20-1,CSARARVSYEQYF,TGCAGTGCCCGGGCGAGGGTTTCCTACGAGCAGTACTTC
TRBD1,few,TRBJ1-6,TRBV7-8,CASSSRDRGGSPLHF,TGTGCCAGCAGCTCTAGGGACAGGGGGGGTTCACCCCTCCACTTT
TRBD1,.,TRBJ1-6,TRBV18,CASSWDSSSYNSPLHF,TGTGCCAGCTCATGGGACAGCAGCTCCTATAATTCACCCCTCCACTTT
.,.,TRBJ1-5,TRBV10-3,CAIHEGLDNNQPQHF,TGTGCCATCCACGAGGGGTTGGATAACAATCAGCCCCAGCATTTT
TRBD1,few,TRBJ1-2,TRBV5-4,CASSRGTANYGYTF,TGTGCCAGCAGCCGGGGGACAGCTAACTATGGCTACACCTTC
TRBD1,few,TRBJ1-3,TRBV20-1,CSVFNSGTGGDGITGNTIYF,TGCAGTGTATTCAATTCCGGGACAGGGGGCGATGGGATAACTGGAAACACCATATATTTT
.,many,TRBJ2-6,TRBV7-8,CASSLARNSGANVLTF,TGTGCCAGCAGCTTAGCGCGGAACTCTGGGGCCAACGTCCTGACTTTC
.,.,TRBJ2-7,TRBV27,CASSFLGTEQYF,TGTGCCAGCAGTTTTTTGGGAACCGAGCAGTACTTC
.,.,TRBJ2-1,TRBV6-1,CASSERPVSYNEQFF,TGTGCCAGCAGTGAAAGACCCGTTTCCTACAATGAGCAGTTCTTC
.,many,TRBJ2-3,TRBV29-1,CSVSKRATSTDTQYF,TGCAGCGTTTCCAAGAGAGCTACTAGCACAGATACGCAGTATTTT
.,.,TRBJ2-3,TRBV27,CASSLLAASTDTQYF,TGTGCCAGCAGTTTACTGGCAGCAAGCACAGATACGCAGTATTTT
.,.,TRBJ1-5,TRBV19,CASSMSRGARGNQPQHF,TGTGCCAGTAGTATGAGTCGGGGGGCTCGTGGCAATCAGCCCCAGCATTTT
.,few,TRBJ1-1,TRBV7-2,CASSQQSTGNTEAFF,TGTGCCAGCAGTCAGCAGAGTACAGGGAACACTGAAGCTTTCTTT
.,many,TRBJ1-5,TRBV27,CASSYGPSNQPQHF,TGTGCCAGCAGTTACGGACCTAGCAATCAGCCCCAGCATTTT
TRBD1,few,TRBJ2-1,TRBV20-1,CSARGRDRAPNEQFF,TGCAGTGCTAGAGGCCGGGACAGGGCCCCGAATGAGCAGTTCTTC
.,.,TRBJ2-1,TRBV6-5,CASSYDTYNEQFF,TGTGCCAGCAGTTATGATACTTACAATGAGCAGTTCTTC
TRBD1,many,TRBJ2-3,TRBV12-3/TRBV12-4,CASRGTGADTQYF,TGTGCCAGCAGAGGGACAGGGGCCGATACGCAGTATTTT
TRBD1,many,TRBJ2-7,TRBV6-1,CASCLDRFSYEQYF,TGTGCCAGCTGTTTGGACAGGTTCTCCTACGAGCAGTACTTC
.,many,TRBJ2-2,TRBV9,CASQTGRSGGELFF,TGTGCCAGCCAGACAGGACGGTCCGGCGGGGAGCTGTTTTTT
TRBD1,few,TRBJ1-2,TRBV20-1,CSAGQGAYTF,TGCAGTGCTGGACAGGGGGCCTACACCTTC
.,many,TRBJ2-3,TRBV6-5,CASSSPSATDTQYF,TGTGCCAGCAGCTCACCTAGCGCTACGGATACGCAGTATTTT
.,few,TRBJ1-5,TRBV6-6,CASRRTVSQADQPQHF,TGTGCCAGCAGGCGGACAGTGTCCCAGGCGGATCAGCCCCAGCATTTT
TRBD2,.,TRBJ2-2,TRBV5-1,CATKKALAGAERTGELFF,TGCGCCACTAAAAAGGCGCTAGCGGGGGCCGAGAGGACCGGGGAGCTGTTTTTT
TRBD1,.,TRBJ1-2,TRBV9,CASSGTGTDGGYTF,TGTGCCAGCAGCGGGACCGGGACAGACGGTGGCTACACCTTC
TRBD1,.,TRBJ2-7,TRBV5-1,CASSPGQLSSYEQYF,TGCGCCAGCAGCCCGGGACAGCTCAGCTCCTACGAGCAGTACTTC